This entry is about one T cell receptor beta chain. There is no known antigen for this receptor. No base quality values were provided; no much bigger clone lies one nucleotide off. The cohort consisted of 650 to 700 healthy bone marrow donors. At the time of sampling, all cohort members were nominally healthy, though unrecorded immune exposures were likely present. The donor tested CMV seropositive, placing the donor among the 310 or so seropositive members of the cohort. Each donor provided a peripheral blood sample, and peripheral blood mononuclear cells were used for TCR beta sequencing. Genomic DNA extraction from the blood cell samples was performed with the Qiagen DNeasy Blood Extraction Kit. CDR1 and CDR2 are drawn from the germline V gene: SGHVS, FNYEAQ. CDR3 length: 17 amino acids, cysteine to phenylalanine. Of the read, only the CDR3 DNA is kept; its 51 bases are in frame from base 1. The V end gives up 1 base and the J end 6 bases, leaving 8 bases in the junction not matched to a gene.

The sample is drawn from a study of cytomegalovirus exposure and HLA in healthy donors (dated by TCRdb to the late 2010s). Turning to the overall study: According to an earlier analysis of 550 to 700 of the donors, 150 million to 200 million T cells yielded 90 million to 140 million unique TCR beta sequences and roughly 280 Gb of sequence data. Approximately 310 gigabases of sequencing data and 91 million or so unique TCR sequences made up an early release that covered over 550 HLA-typed donors. Of the 300 to 450 genotyped donors, about 80% fell in the genetic ancestry cluster associated with self-reported Caucasian donors. The aim of the study was to test whether cataloging public T cell receptors could identify signatures of past pathogen exposure. The study used immunosequencing to profile the T cell repertoires of 666 subjects and linked those repertoires to cytomegalovirus serostatus. Along with the roughly 610-subject first cohort, a separate validation cohort of over a hundred different subjects was used. The study combined high-throughput TCR immunosequencing, statistical association of individual TCRs with disease status, and machine learning to predict cytomegalovirus infection status. A later analysis re-examined previously published TCR beta repertoires from 500 to 700 donors and added high-resolution HLA genotyping to investigate patterns of TCR occurrence. Rather than using new phenotypic data, the later analysis identified candidate immune exposures from TCR beta sequences and from how often those sequences occurred across donors. An earlier analysis of 587 of the donors used high-throughput TCR beta sequencing to judge whether each TCR beta V gene segment behaved as functional or pseudogenic. Donor age, sex, ethnicity and CMV serostatus were compiled alongside the repertoire data. A later genetic analysis used genome-wide SNP genotypes for about 60% of the roughly 700 donors, treating that subset as a discovery cohort. Every repertoire in the discovery cohort had been generated on one and the same sequencing platform. Class I and class II HLA loci were covered by the typing at four-digit resolution. The number of donors typed differed by locus, with roughly 629-640 for A, B, C, DRB1 and DQB1, about 500 for DQA1, 600 to 610 for DPA1, and over 400 for DPB1. Four or five DR-DQ haplotypes were treated as single units for association and clustering because of strong linkage in the cohort. Across some 400 genotyped donors of the cohort, an average of about 240,000 unique TCR beta nucleotide sequences per donor were sequenced, and roughly a sixth of those sequences were non-productive.

Preparation of the library involved the immunoSEQ multiplex PCR assay. A mixture of 60 forward primers for TCR Vbeta segments and 13 reverse primers for TCR Jbeta segments was used in the multiplex PCR. Amplification of the CDR3 region of rearranged TCR beta genes was performed with a multiplex PCR assay on genomic DNA. The Illumina HiSeq System was used to sequence the amplified TCR beta libraries as 87-base-pair reads. The paper's data handling went like this. Across the 670 or so repertoires, a later analysis counted 80 million or so unique TCR beta chains, around 11 million of which were shared by at least two donors. A nearest-neighbor algorithm error-corrected the raw reads and collapsed the reads into unique sequences, merging closely related sequences to remove PCR and sequencing errors. CDR3 sequences were aligned to IMGT reference sequences to assign V, D and J gene segments. For a sequence to be retained, a match of at least six nucleotides was required to both a V gene segment and a J gene segment. Rearrangements were called productive when the CDR3 lacked stop codons and stayed in frame with V and J; all others were non-productive. CDR3 was defined according to IMGT convention as the region running from the second conserved V-encoded cysteine to the conserved J-encoded phenylalanine. The earlier analysis of roughly 590 of the donors excluded any sequence lacking an unambiguous match to a single V gene segment. An earlier analysis of almost 600 of the donors classified V segments as functional when productive rearrangements were above 56.7% and as segregating when the standard deviation between donors was above 5%. A statistical classification framework was built for diagnosing cytomegalovirus status from the catalog of TCR beta chain sequences. A later analysis assigned V and J genes by comparing TCR nucleotide sequences with IMGT/GENE-DB human TR gene sequences. The TCRdist pipeline was used in a later analysis to assign CDR3 sequences and most-parsimonious VDJ recombination scenarios. In a later analysis, each TCR beta chain was defined by its CDR3 amino acid sequence together with its V-gene family, and reads without a unique V-gene family were excluded. In a later analysis, approximately 640 highly shared, low-generation-probability nucleotide sequences were removed to address suspected cross-contamination and a sequencing artifact. A later analysis calculated a clonal expansion index for each public chain from normalized within-repertoire ranks of inferred template counts. In a later analysis, generation probabilities were computed using a VDJ recombination model fitted to out-of-frame rearrangements, and the results were checked against IGoR. In a later analysis, TCR-TCR, TCR-HLA and TCR-CMV co-occurrence was scored with hypergeometric tests, and a repertoire-size bias correction was applied to TCR pairs. To estimate false discovery rates, a later analysis permuted the HLA or CMV assignments 20 times. In a later analysis, co-occurring TCRs were grouped with DBSCAN, and TCRdist sequence similarity was added when clustering was performed within HLA-allele-positive subsets. Repertoires with fewer than 30,000 or more than 120,000 public chains were left out of co-occurrence clustering, as were about 5 repertoires with anomalous nucleotide sharing. The immuneACCESS repertoire file appears here via TCRdb, limited to in-frame rearrangements. These files lack a portion of the clones; in checked studies, under half of the deficit traces to unresolved V genes, and the cause of the others is not known. The V and J calls and clone size were taken over from that table, and D and trimming were inferred from the DNA. This sample gives over 150,000 clones in total; nearly 80% of them show up just once. About 9.6% of the sample rests with the top ten.

The paper's findings and limits, for the study overall: The 87-base-pair reads could not distinguish some IMGT-functional V segments, including TRBV6-2 and TRBV6-3, so those segments were excluded. Correlated functional status among segregating V segments might be attributable to linkage disequilibrium, but an unknown experimental factor could not be ruled out. When HLA alleles, especially DR and DQ, strongly co-occurred, TCR associations were difficult to assign to individual alleles. In vitro tests confirmed that a few of the cytomegalovirus-associated TCR beta chains recognize cytomegalovirus antigens. The classifier was reported to diagnose cytomegalovirus status with high specificity and sensitivity in both the original cohort and the validation cohort. In a later analysis, HLA-associated TCR beta chains were found to be more clonally expanded and to have lower generation probabilities than equally common non-associated chains. Sequencing depth was assumed to be roughly uniform across donors in the presence/absence analyses, though that assumption may not hold. A total of 150 to 200 TCR beta chains were listed by the study as associated with cytomegalovirus. According to the authors, the approach could potentially be generalized to other disease states and immunological phenotypes. A further reported finding was that TCR beta sequences accurately predicted the HLA-A and HLA-B alleles for most subjects in the first cohort. Several of the top co-occurrence clusters appeared to be linked to parvovirus B19, influenza, CMV and Epstein-Barr virus, according to a later analysis. Broadly in line with IMGT annotations, most TCR beta V segments showed up in productive rearrangements about 87% or about 30% of the time in an earlier analysis of roughly 590 of the donors. The sequencing pipeline was judged likely to have produced a cluster of highly shared sequence variants as a technical artifact. Most TCR sequences were seen in very few donors, while some public TCRs were found in many individuals. Because some donors lacked HLA typing at each locus, the association tests relied only on the typed subset. For the cohort, immune exposure information was limited to CMV serostatus. The cohort was sequenced for TCR beta chains only, and without alpha or paired-chain data the features that could be detected were limited. V-gene and J-gene trimming of TCR beta chains was associated with a missense DCLRE1C variant in a later genetic analysis, and the association was replicated in an independent cohort. At a false discovery rate of 0.05, a later analysis linked some 17,000 TCR beta sequences to specific HLA alleles. In a later analysis, the rate of TCR association differed among HLA loci, with DRB1 alleles having the most associated TCRs and HLA-C alleles having the fewest. Because counts were too low, more than 15 rarely observed V segments, including chromosome 9 orphons, were left out of the earlier analysis of 500 to 650 of the donors. Compared with the roughly 670-donor mean, donors in an Asian-associated ancestry cluster had fewer N-insertions in productive TCRs, according to a later genetic analysis. According to a later analysis, most CMV-associated TCR beta chains appeared to be HLA-restricted, and the HLA associations seemed to be driven largely by CMV exposure.

The V and J genes are TRBV7-6 and TRBJ2-1; 11 bases in the middle match TRBD2. The source material was PBMCs. The sequence was obtained from a man between 18 and 29 years old in good health and CMV-seropositive. The sequence in DNA is TGTGCCAGCAGCTTAGGCTCCCCCCTAGCGGGGGGCAATGAGCAGTTCTTC. Its coded protein is CASSLGSPLAGGNEQFF.